This T cell receptor beta chain emerged from a study of CD8 T cells in Susac syndrome. Study-level information: The sequenced Susac syndrome patients included more than five who had clinically active disease and eight or nine who were in remission. Broader study findings: The study admitted that it had a relatively small number of individuals in its TCR sequencing and HLA analysis.

The V gene lost 6 bases and the J gene lost 0 bases, with 12 bases spanning the gap. The CDR3 runs to 14 residues. CDR1 and CDR2 (germline): DFQATT, SNEGSKA (reference sequence). RNA was extracted with the RNeasy kit, and a quantity of about 0.45 to 1 ug was reverse transcribed using random hexamers. A single record per CDR3 protein comes from TCRdb applying MiXCR to the immunoSEQ multiplex PCR reads. In the table there are 70,000 to 85,000 distinct CDR3 sequences, about 96% of which are singletons. With respect to this clonotype: The antigen is undetermined.

The sample consisted of CD8+ T cells from PBMCs. This clonotype originated in a human donor with Susac syndrome. The chain couples TRBV20-1 to TRBJ1-5; unclear D gene. The CDR3 coding sequence is TGCAGTGCCTATGGGCTAGATAGCAATCAGCCCCAGCATTTT. It is translated as CSAYGLDSNQPQHF.